A single sample gave rise to the 18 T cell receptor beta chains below, sequenced in a study of early T cells in non-severe SARS-CoV-2 infection. TCRdb re-derived calls from the 5' RACE reads in MiXCR, one entry per CDR3 protein. The sample lists 20,000 to 25,000 distinct CDR3 sequences, about 4% occurring once. Sequencing was performed on whole blood. The receptors derive from an adult who was a healthcare worker with PCR-confirmed SARS-CoV-2 infection or an uninfected control (not recorded which).

This clonotype was seen at least ten times. The chain couples TRBV4-3 to TRBJ1-1; tentatively, D is TRBD1 (5 bases). From germline, CDR1 is LGHNA and CDR2 YSLEER. This CDR3 has 14 residues. V was clipped by 2 bases and J by 1 base, with 8 bases between them. CDR3 residues: CASSQSTANTEAFF. The CDR3 DNA follows: TGCGCCAGCAGCCAATCGACAGCGAACACTGAAGCTTTCTTT.

The chain recombines TRBV6-5 with TRBJ2-5; unclear D gene. Germline V gene sequence: CDR1 MNHEY, CDR2 SVGAGI. This CDR3 comprises 14 residues. The V end was cut by 0 bases, the J end by 4 bases, with 9 bases between. CDR3 nucleotide sequence: TGTGCCAGCAGTTACTCGACACAGAGAGAGACCCAGTACTTC. Its translation: CASSYSTQRETQYF.

This clonotype was seen many times. The chain is built from TRBV7-9 and TRBJ2-4; 9 bases align to TRBD1. This CDR3 is built from 14 residues. Germline V gene lookup returns CDR1 SEHNR and CDR2 FQNEAQ (reference sequence). J lost 8 bases, V lost 5 bases, and 7 bases had no gene match. This CDR3 reads CASSRGQGADIQYF. The CDR3 DNA reads TGTGCCAGCAGCCGGGGACAGGGTGCGGACATTCAGTACTTC.

The table lists this clonotype with many counts. The CDR3: CASHPQGGRVDTQYF. Here the CDR3 DNA reads TGCGCCAGCCATCCCCAGGGGGGGCGAGTAGATACGCAGTATTTT. The V call is TRBV5-1, the J call TRBJ2-3, with D perhaps being TRBD1 or TRBD2 (7 bases each). This CDR3 is built from 15 residues. V was trimmed by 7 bases and J by 5 bases, leaving 20 bases between them. The V gene's germline CDR1 is SGHRS and CDR2 YFSETQ. The entire variable domain, with the rest obtained from reference TRBV5-1 and TRBJ2-3, is as follows: KAGVTQTPRYLIKTRGQQVTLSCSPISGHRSVSWYQQTPGQGLQFLFEYFSETQRNKGNFPGRFSGRQFSNSRSEMNVSTLELGDSALYLCASHPQGGRVDTQYFGPGTRLTVL.

This clonotype showed up many times. This chain links TRBV2 with TRBJ2-7; TRBD1 aligns across 9 bases. Germline loops: CDR1 SNHLY, CDR2 FYNNEI. The ends lost 4 bases at V and 1 base at J; junction bases unmatched: 2. The CDR3 is 14 residues long. Here the CDR3 reads CASSAGTGSYEQYF. The CDR3, as DNA: TGTGCCAGCAGTGCCGGGACAGGGTCCTACGAGCAGTACTTC.

In this sample, this clonotype turned up many times. V usage is TRBV7-2 and J usage is TRBJ2-3, with D perhaps matching TRBD2 (5 bases). This CDR3 has 14 amino acids. Trimming shortened V by 5 bases and J by 1 base, and 10 bases separated the two germline ends. Looked up from germline, CDR1 is SGHTA and CDR2 is FQGNSA. The DNA for the CDR3 is TGTGCCAGCAGCCGTCGGACTGGCACAGATACGCAGTATTTT. Its protein product is CASSRRTGTDTQYF. The entire variable domain, with the rest obtained from reference TRBV7-2 and TRBJ2-3, is as follows: GAGVSQSPSNKVTEKGKDVELRCDPISGHTALYWYRQSLGQGLEFLIYFQGNSAPDKSGLPSDRFSAERTGGSVSTLTIQRTQQEDSAVYLCASSRRTGTDTQYFGPGTRLTVL.

The V and J genes are TRBV5-1 and TRBJ2-2; TRBD1 is a possible D gene (6 bases). The length of the CDR3 is 14 residues. Trimming took off 4 bases at V and 1 base at J, with 8 bases between the two ends. CDR1 and CDR2 from the germline V gene are SGHRS and YFSETQ. The CDR3 spells CASSPTGNTGELFF. CDR3 bases: TGCGCCAGCAGCCCGACAGGGAACACCGGGGAGCTGTTTTTT.

This clonotype appeared many times. The chain employs TRBV5-1 and TRBJ2-2; D not certain. CDR1 is SGHRS, CDR2 YFSETQ, per germline. V was clipped by 6 bases and J by 7 bases, with 10 bases between them. The CDR3 contains 12 residues. CDR3 in amino acids: CASTWDDGELFF. DNA of the CDR3: TGCGCCAGCACCTGGGATGACGGGGAGCTGTTTTTT.

This clonotype was picked up many times. The V call is TRBV12-5, the J call TRBJ2-3; D is unresolved. Trimming cost V 9 bases and J 2 bases, with 9 bases left between them. The V gene's germline CDR1 is LGHNT and CDR2 FRNRAP. This CDR3 spans 12 amino acids. CDR3 in DNA: TGTGCTAGCTGCCCTTCCACAGATACGCAGTATTTT. Encoded protein: CASCPSTDTQYF.

By sample share, this clonotype is medium-sized. The genes are TRBV19 and TRBJ1-1, with a possible D match to TRBD1 (5 bases). CDR1 and CDR2 from the germline V gene are LNHDA and SQIVND (reference sequence). This CDR3 contains 14 residues. Trimming removed 5 bases from V and 7 bases from J, with 17 bases in between. CDR3 bases: TGTGCCAGTAGTTCCCTCCGGGCAGGGAGTGAAGCTTTCTTT. Its protein is CASSSLRAGSEAFF.

By proportion, this clonotype is medium-sized. J is TRBJ2-7 and V is TRBV5-4; TRBD1 is a possible D gene (5 bases). Trimming took 4 bases from V and 1 from J, leaving 21 bases between them. The CDR3 consists of 17 residues. Germline-derived CDR1 and CDR2 are SGHNT and YYREEE (reference sequence). The CDR3 reads CASSPGSLRGQSYEQYF. In DNA, the CDR3 is TGTGCCAGCAGCCCCGGAAGCCTTAGGGGCCAATCCTACGAGCAGTACTTC.

In its sample, this clonotype was seen a few times. V is TRBV20-1 and J is TRBJ1-3; D remains unclear. V lost 3 bases, J lost 0 bases, and 3 bases lay in between. Germline V gene data show CDR1 as DFQATT and CDR2 as SNEGSKA (reference sequence). The CDR3 totals 12 residues. CDR3 sequence reads: CSASLSGNTIYF. The CDR3 DNA follows: TGCAGTGCTAGCCTCTCTGGAAACACCATATATTTT.

This chain connects TRBV3-1 to TRBJ2-7; tentatively, D is TRBD1 (7 bases). CDR1 and CDR2 (germline): LGHDT, YNNKEL (reference sequence). The CDR3 sequence is 15 residues long. V lost 3 bases to trimming and J lost 2 bases, with 14 bases between them. The CDR3 DNA reads TGTGCCAGCAGCCAGACATCAGGGGGGACCTACGAGCAGTACTTC. Translated, it gives CASSQTSGGTYEQYF.

Many counts were recorded for this clonotype. The V gene is TRBV19, the J gene TRBJ2-7; perhaps TRBD1 as D (6 bases). The CDR3 totals 16 residues. Between the trimmed V and J ends, which lost 0 bases and 3 bases, there was a span of 15 bases. Germline values: CDR1 LNHDA, CDR2 SQIVND (reference sequence). CDR3 DNA sequence: TGTGCCAGTAGTATAGATGGGGGCCAACCGAGCTACGAGCAGTACTTC. Protein sequence: CASSIDGGQPSYEQYF.

This clonotype was recorded at least ten times. V usage is TRBV12-3 or TRBV12-4 and J usage is TRBJ2-5; TRBD1 matches at 11 bases. V gave up 4 bases and J gave up 6 bases; unmatched junction bases: 4. This CDR3 is built from 14 residues. For the CDR3, the DNA is TGTGCCAGCAGTTGGACAGGGGGCAGCAAGACCCAGTACTTC. The encoded protein is CASSWTGGSKTQYF.

V and J are TRBV20-1 and TRBJ2-1; 7 bases are shared with TRBD2. The J segment lost 6 bases and the V segment lost 0 bases, leaving 8 bases of the junction unmatched. CDR3 length: 15 amino acids. From germline, CDR1 is DFQATT and CDR2 SNEGSKA (reference sequence). CDR3 coding DNA: TGCAGTGCTAGAGATCCGGGGGGAGGCGGCAATGAGCAGTTCTTC. As protein: CSARDPGGGGNEQFF.

This clonotype has a handful of counts. The gene calls are TRBV20-1 and TRBJ2-5; TRBD1 or TRBD2 may be the D gene (5 bases each). Trimming pared 6 bases from V and 4 bases from J, leaving 18 bases between. CDR1 and CDR2 from the germline V gene are DFQATT and SNEGSKA (reference sequence). The CDR3 is made up of 14 amino acids. CDR3 bases: TGCAGTGCCCACCCGGGACCGAGTGTAGAGACCCAGTACTTC. Protein sequence: CSAHPGPSVETQYF.

There are many counts of this clonotype. The chain employs TRBV5-5 and TRBJ2-3; 9 bases agree with TRBD2. V gave up 3 bases and J gave up 3 bases; unmatched junction bases: 8. The CDR3 length is 16 residues. The germline V gene has CDR1 SGHKS and CDR2 YYEKEE (reference sequence). The CDR3 nucleotides are TGTGCCAGCAGCTGGGGGACTAGCCCCACGACAGATACGCAGTATTTT. Translated: CASSWGTSPTTDTQYF.